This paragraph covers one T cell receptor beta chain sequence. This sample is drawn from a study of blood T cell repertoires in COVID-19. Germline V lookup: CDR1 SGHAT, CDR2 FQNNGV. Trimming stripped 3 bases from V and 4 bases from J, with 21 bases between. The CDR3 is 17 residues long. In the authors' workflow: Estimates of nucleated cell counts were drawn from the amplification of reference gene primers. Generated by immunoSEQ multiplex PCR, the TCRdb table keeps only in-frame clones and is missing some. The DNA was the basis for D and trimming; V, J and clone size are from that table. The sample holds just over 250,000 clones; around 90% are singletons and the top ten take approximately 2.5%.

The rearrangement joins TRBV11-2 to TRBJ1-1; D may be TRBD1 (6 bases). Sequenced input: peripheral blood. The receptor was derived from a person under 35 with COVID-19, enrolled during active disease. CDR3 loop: CASSFGPGTPSGTEAFF. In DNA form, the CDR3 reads TGTGCCAGCAGCTTCGGTCCCGGGACACCCTCGGGCACTGAAGCTTTCTTT.